One and the same sample provided the 5 T cell receptor beta chains below, sequenced in a study of CD8+CD57+ T cells in acquired aplastic anemia. The use of genomic DNA as template underpinned the TCR beta VDJ and CDR3 profiling. From the reads, TCRdb called clonotypes with MiXCR, one entry per CDR3 protein. The sample carries some 200,000 distinct CDR3 sequences, 48% recorded once. Patients who underwent sequencing had shown CD8+CD57+ cell expansion by flow cytometry. The material sequenced was sorted CD4+, CD8+, or CD8+CD57+ T cells (not recorded which) from PBMCs. The receptors here all came from a human donor with aplastic anemia.

This clonotype was observed many times. J is TRBJ2-7 and V is TRBV29-1; 9 bases are a match to TRBD1. J was trimmed by 5 bases and V by 6 bases; bases with no gene match: 11. Per the germline V gene, CDR1 is SQVTM and CDR2 is ANQGSEA. The CDR3 totals 14 residues. The CDR3 spells CSVGFWTGVDEQYF. The CDR3 DNA reads as TGCAGCGTCGGTTTCTGGACAGGGGTTGACGAGCAGTACTTC.

This clonotype was detected many times. V is TRBV19 and J is TRBJ2-7, with 14 bases identical to TRBD2. The CDR3 totals 16 residues. The J segment lost 6 bases and the V segment lost 9 bases, leaving 13 bases of the junction unmatched. Germline assignment: CDR1 LNHDA and CDR2 SQIVND (reference sequence). The CDR3, as DNA: TGTGCCAGCAGACAGGGTCCTGGACTAGCGGGAGGCGAGCAGTACTTC. It translates to CASRQGPGLAGGEQYF.

This clonotype was counted at least ten times. The V gene is TRBV6-1, the J gene TRBJ2-7; 9 bases map to TRBD1. V dropped 6 bases and J dropped 4; count of bases not matched to a gene: 7. The CDR3 totals 14 residues. Germline V gene sequence: CDR1 MNHNS, CDR2 SASEGT. DNA of the CDR3: TGTGCCAGCAGGGGACAGGGAGAGATTTACGAGCAGTACTTC. It yields the protein CASRGQGEIYEQYF.

This clonotype was recorded a few times. The chain employs TRBV10-2 and TRBJ1-2; TRBD1 is a possible D gene (6 bases). V was pared by 7 bases and J by 4 bases, with 13 bases between. The V gene's germline CDR1 is WSHSY and CDR2 SAAADI. This CDR3 contains 13 residues. CDR3 in amino acids: CASTNRDGYGYTF. The CDR3, as DNA: TGCGCCAGCACCAACAGGGACGGCTATGGCTACACCTTC.

The sample holds a few counts of this clonotype. CDR3 coding DNA: TGTGCCAGCAATACTGAGGGTTGGCATTCACCCCTCCACTTT. Protein: CASNTEGWHSPLHF. The chain employs TRBV28 and TRBJ1-6; D is uncertain. Trimming left V 7 bases short and J 8 bases short, with 15 bases between. The CDR3 totals 14 residues. The germline V gene encodes CDR1 MDHEN and CDR2 SYDVKM. The full variable domain, its missing parts supplied by reference TRBV28 and TRBJ1-6, is DVKVTQSSRYLVKRTGEKVFLECVQDMDHENMFWYRQDPGLGLRLIYFSYDVKMKEKGDIPEGYSVSREKKERFSLILESASTNQTSMYLCASNTEGWHSPLHFGNGTRLTVT.